What follows is one T cell receptor (beta chain) and its context. Its antigen is currently unknown. The CDR3 runs to 16 residues. V was pared by 6 bases and J by 0 bases, with 5 bases of the junction left unmatched. Germline CDR1 PRHDT, CDR2 FYEKMQ (reference sequence). This record comes from a study of T cell repertoires in cytomegalovirus infection. Study background: Public TCR beta signatures provided an indication of both CMV infection and a matching HLA type.

Via MiXCR, TCRdb re-called the reads, giving one row per CDR3 protein. This table holds about 130,000 distinct CDR3 sequences, approximately 30% found once. This TCR was recovered from a human donor in good health (CMV status not recorded). Some clones in this sample may be carry-over from other donors' samples. Sequencing was performed on CD8+ T cells from cultured PBMCs, taken from culture after CMV antigen stimulation. This rearrangement joins TRBV13 to TRBJ2-5, with TRBD2 identical over 12 bases. CDR3 sequence (DNA): TGTGCCAGCAGTCAGGGACTAGCGGGTTACCAAGAGACCCAGTACTTC. It is translated as CASSQGLAGYQETQYF.